This T cell receptor beta chain was recovered during a study of blood T cell repertoires in COVID-19 (dated by TCRdb to between 2020 and 2021). Background for the entire study: Collaborator samples came from the United States, Italy and Spain and covered acute and convalescent phases of COVID-19. The prospective study material was composed of cDNA or gDNA derived from T cells, B-cell-depleted T cells, or PBMCs. The dataset comprised deeply sampled blood TCRbeta repertoires from subjects exposed to, actively infected with, or recovered from COVID-19. The repertoires were made available in a free public database intended to serve as a resource for research on the immune response to SARS-CoV-2. Samples came from the ongoing ImmuneRACE study (first 160 participants) plus 1,254 subjects from 6 global collaborators. A de-identified subject ID, COVID-19 status, age in years and sex were almost always included in the sample metadata. Where available, HLA class I and class II types were obtained from metadata supplied by the sample provider rather than from assay-based typing. Broad study findings and their caveats: The amount of clinical and demographic metadata varied by source and participant and was provided uncurated.

This clone is a singleton in its sample. Its binding antigen is unknown. No base quality values were provided; no much bigger clone lies one nucleotide off. One collaborating source in Seattle enrolled patients while the patients were actively infected and followed the patients over time throughout the course of disease. The collaborating institutions used their own protocols to collect whole blood in K2EDTA tubes. Collaborator samples were shipped for TCRbeta analysis as frozen whole blood, isolated PBMCs, or DNA extracted from either sample type. Trimmed from V: 5 bases; trimmed from J: 6 bases; junction bases lacking a gene match: 6. Measured from the cysteine to the phenylalanine, the CDR3 is 13 residues long. Only CDR3 DNA remains: 39 bases, in frame from the first base. Based on the germline V gene, the CDR1 and CDR2 sequences are SGHTA and FQGNSA. TCRbeta CDR3 regions were amplified from genomic DNA using the immunoSEQ Assay, a bias-controlled multiplex PCR. Per the source publication's procedure: Nucleated cell counts per sample were estimated from amplification of reference gene primers within the assay. Sequence reads were collapsed and filtered to measure the absolute abundance of every unique TCRbeta CDR3 rearrangement. For each sample, productive Simpson clonality was calculated by taking the square root of Simpson's diversity index across productive rearrangements. The table was pulled from immuneACCESS by TCRdb, which kept in-frame rearrangements only. Such tables lose some clones; where checked, under half of the loss comes from unresolved V genes, and the rest has no known cause. That table supplies the V and J calls and clone size; D and trimming were determined from the DNA. This sample gives about 250,000 clones in total; around 81% of them show up just once. The ten largest account for approximately 15% of the sample.

The receptor comes from a person between 65 and 79 years old with COVID-19, enrolled during active disease. The chain is made from TRBV7-2 and TRBJ2-7, and 8 junctional nucleotides match TRBD1. The sequenced material came from peripheral blood. The DNA reads as follows: TGTGCCAGCAGCAACAGGGGGGCTCGCGAGCAGTACTTC. Translated, this is CASSNRGAREQYF. Where the CDR3 stops, the reference TRBV7-2 and TRBJ2-7 genes take over; the full variable domain is GAGVSQSPSNKVTEKGKDVELRCDPISGHTALYWYRQSLGQGLEFLIYFQGNSAPDKSGLPSDRFSAERTGGSVSTLTIQRTQQEDSAVYLCASSNRGAREQYFGPGTRLTVT.